Each of the 7 T cell receptor beta chains below was sequenced from the same sample in a study of T cell responses to AZD1222 COVID-19 vaccine (dated by TCRdb to 2020 to 2022). The time point label here, explained by the study, means: about 28 days (+/-7) after the second vaccine dose. Receptor libraries were prepared by the immunoSEQ multiplex PCR assay. TCRdb obtained this table from immuneACCESS and retained in-frame rearrangements with V and J assigned. These tables miss some clones; where compared with another copy, unresolved V genes account for less than half of the shortfall, and the remainder is unexplained. The sample yields roughly 51,000 clones; more than 80% were counted once. The top ten clonotypes cover more than 12% of the sample. Source: peripheral blood, taken 28 days after the second AZD1222 dose. The receptors originated from an adult who received the AZD1222 COVID-19 vaccine.

The chain joins TRBV18 to TRBJ1-5; D is uncertain. From germline, CDR1 is KGHSH and CDR2 LQKENI. V dropped 3 bases and J dropped 1 base, with 10 bases sitting between them. This CDR3 has 15 residues. The CDR3 region is CASSPSTGSNQPQHF. DNA for the CDR3: TGTGCCAGCTCACCCTCGACCGGGAGCAATCAGCCCCAGCATTTT.

J is TRBJ2-5 and V is TRBV2; no clear D gene. Germline CDR1 and CDR2: SNHLY and FYNNEI. V shed 3 bases and J shed 5 bases, with 16 bases lying between them. This CDR3 has 15 residues. For the CDR3, the DNA is TGTGCCAGCAGTGAGTCCCCGACACGGGCGGAGACCCAGTACTTC. Protein sequence: CASSESPTRAETQYF.

This clone was seen a few times. The chain is built from TRBV19 and TRBJ1-3; TRBD1 is a possible D gene (5 bases). The CDR3 runs 15 residues. Trimming left V 5 bases short and J 0 bases short, with 11 bases between. From germline, CDR1 is LNHDA and CDR2 SQIVND (reference sequence). The CDR3: CASSRQTYSGNTIYF. CDR3 in DNA: TGTGCCAGTAGTCGACAGACCTACTCTGGAAACACCATATATTTT.

In regard to this clone: The same CDR3 is also encoded by other DNA sequences in this sample. The J gene is TRBJ1-4, the V gene TRBV5-1; tentatively, D is TRBD1 (5 bases). In germline, CDR1 is SGHRS, CDR2 YFSETQ. The CDR3 spans 14 residues. Trimming pared 4 bases from V and 0 bases from J, leaving 7 bases between. This chain's CDR3 is CASSLTATNEKLFF. DNA for the CDR3: TGCGCCAGCAGCCTGACAGCAACTAATGAAAAACTGTTTTTT.

The chain's CDR3 is CASSPSEFNEQFF. The CDR3 region has the DNA TGTGCCAGCTCACCATCGGAGTTCAATGAGCAGTTCTTC. V is TRBV18 and J is TRBJ2-1; D not certain. This CDR3 has 13 residues. With 2 bases removed from V and 6 bases from J, the gap between germline ends came to 8 bases. Germline V lookup: CDR1 KGHSH, CDR2 LQKENI.

This rearrangement joins TRBV6-6 to TRBJ1-1; TRBD1 matches 11 bases. Germline V lookup: CDR1 MNHNY, CDR2 SVGAGI (reference sequence). CDR3 length: 15 residues. Trimming at V came to 4 bases and at J to 0 bases, leaving 1 base not matched to a gene. CDR3 in DNA: TGTGCCAGCAGTTTGGGACAGGGGGTGAACACTGAAGCTTTCTTT. Translation gives CASSLGQGVNTEAFF.

The gene calls are TRBV27 and TRBJ2-7; 9 positions agree with TRBD2. The CDR3 sequence is 13 residues long. V gave up 6 bases and J gave up 2 bases; unmatched junction bases: 2. The germline V gene encodes CDR1 MNHEY and CDR2 SMNVEV (reference sequence). Here the CDR3 reads CASRLAGAYEQYF. The DNA for the CDR3 is TGTGCCAGCAGACTAGCGGGCGCCTACGAGCAGTACTTC.